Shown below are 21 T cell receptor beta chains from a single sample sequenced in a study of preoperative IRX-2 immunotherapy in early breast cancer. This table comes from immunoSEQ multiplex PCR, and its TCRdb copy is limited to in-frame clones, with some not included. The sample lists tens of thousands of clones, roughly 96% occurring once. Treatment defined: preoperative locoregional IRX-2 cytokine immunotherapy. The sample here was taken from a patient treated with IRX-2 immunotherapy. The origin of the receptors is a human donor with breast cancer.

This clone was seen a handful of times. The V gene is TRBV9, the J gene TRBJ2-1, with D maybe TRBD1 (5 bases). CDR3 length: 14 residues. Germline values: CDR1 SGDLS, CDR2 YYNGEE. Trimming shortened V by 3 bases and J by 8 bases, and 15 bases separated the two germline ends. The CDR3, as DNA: TGTGCCAGCAGCGCTCCGCAGGGATTGGATGAGCAGTTCTTC. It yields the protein CASSAPQGLDEQFF. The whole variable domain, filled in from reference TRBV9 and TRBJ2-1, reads DSGVTQTPKHLITATGQRVTLRCSPRSGDLSVYWYQQSLDQGLQFLIQYYNGEERAKGNILERFSAQQFPDLHSELNLSSLELGDSALYFCASSAPQGLDEQFFGPGTRLTVL.

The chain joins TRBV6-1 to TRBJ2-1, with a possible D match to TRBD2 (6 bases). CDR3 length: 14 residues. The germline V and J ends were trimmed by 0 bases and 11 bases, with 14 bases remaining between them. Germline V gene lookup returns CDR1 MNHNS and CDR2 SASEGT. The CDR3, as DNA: TGTGCCAGCAGTGAAGCGGGAGGCGCCTCACAGCAGTTCTTC. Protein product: CASSEAGGASQQFF.

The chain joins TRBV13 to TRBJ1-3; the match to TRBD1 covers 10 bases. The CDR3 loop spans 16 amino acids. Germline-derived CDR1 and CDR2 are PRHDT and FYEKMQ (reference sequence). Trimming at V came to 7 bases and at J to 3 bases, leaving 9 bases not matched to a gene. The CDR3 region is CASTEGTGVFGNTIYF. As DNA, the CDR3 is TGTGCCAGCACCGAGGGGACAGGGGTCTTTGGAAACACCATATATTTT.

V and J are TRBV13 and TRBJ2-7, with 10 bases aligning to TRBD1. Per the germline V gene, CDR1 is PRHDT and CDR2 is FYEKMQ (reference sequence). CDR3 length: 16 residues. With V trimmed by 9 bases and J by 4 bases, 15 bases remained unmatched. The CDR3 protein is CARPPTPPGQGYEQYF. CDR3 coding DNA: TGTGCCAGACCGCCCACCCCCCCGGGACAGGGGTACGAGCAGTACTTC.

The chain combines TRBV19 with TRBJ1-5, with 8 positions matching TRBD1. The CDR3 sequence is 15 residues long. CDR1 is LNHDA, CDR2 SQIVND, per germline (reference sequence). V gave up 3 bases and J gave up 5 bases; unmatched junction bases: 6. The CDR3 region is CASSMGQAGYQPQHF. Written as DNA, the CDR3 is TGTGCCAGTAGTATGGGACAGGCGGGGTATCAGCCCCAGCATTTT.

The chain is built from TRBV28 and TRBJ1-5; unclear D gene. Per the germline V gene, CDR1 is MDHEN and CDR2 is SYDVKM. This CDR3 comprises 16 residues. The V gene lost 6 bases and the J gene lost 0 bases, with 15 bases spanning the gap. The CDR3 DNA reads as TGTGCCAGCAGCACTAGACCAACCTATAGCAATCAGCCCCAGCATTTT. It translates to CASSTRPTYSNQPQHF.

This CDR3 is CASSLSWSEQPQHF. In DNA form, the CDR3 reads TGTGCCAGCAGTTTATCGTGGAGCGAACAGCCCCAGCATTTT. V and J are TRBV27 and TRBJ1-5; D unresolved. CDR1 is MNHEY and CDR2 is SMNVEV in the germline V gene (reference sequence). V was pared by 0 bases and J by 7 bases, with 10 bases between. The CDR3 totals 14 residues.

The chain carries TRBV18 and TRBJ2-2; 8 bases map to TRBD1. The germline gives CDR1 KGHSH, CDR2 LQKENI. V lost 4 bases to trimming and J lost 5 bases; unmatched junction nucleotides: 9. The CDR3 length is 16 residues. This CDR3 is CASSRAGTGWTGELFF. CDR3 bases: TGTGCCAGCTCACGCGCCGGGACAGGCTGGACCGGGGAGCTGTTTTTT.

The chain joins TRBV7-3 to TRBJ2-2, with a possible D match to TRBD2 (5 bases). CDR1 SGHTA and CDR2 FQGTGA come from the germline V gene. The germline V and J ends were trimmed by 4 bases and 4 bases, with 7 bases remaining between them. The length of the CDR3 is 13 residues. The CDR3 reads CASSYTSTGELFF. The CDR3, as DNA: TGTGCCAGCAGCTATACTAGCACCGGGGAGCTGTTTTTT.

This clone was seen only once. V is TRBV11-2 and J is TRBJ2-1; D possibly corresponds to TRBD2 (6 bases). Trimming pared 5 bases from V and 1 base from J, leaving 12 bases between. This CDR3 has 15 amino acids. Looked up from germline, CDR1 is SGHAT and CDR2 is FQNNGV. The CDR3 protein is CASSRLEGSYNEQFF. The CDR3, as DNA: TGTGCCAGCAGCCGACTAGAAGGGTCCTACAATGAGCAGTTCTTC.

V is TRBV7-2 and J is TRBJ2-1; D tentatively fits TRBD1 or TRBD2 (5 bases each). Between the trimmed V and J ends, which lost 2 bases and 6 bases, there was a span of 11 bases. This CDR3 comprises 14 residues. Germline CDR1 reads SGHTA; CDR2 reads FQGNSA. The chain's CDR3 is CASSLRGGGNEQFF. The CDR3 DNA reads TGTGCCAGCAGCTTACGTGGGGGTGGCAATGAGCAGTTCTTC.

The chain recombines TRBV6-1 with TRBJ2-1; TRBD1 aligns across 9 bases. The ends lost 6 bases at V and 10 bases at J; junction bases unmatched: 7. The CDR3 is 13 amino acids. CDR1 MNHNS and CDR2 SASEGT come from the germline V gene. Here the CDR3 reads CASRGGTGNEQFF. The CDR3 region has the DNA TGTGCCAGCAGGGGGGGGACAGGGAACGAGCAGTTCTTC.

CDR3: CASSSPGGRAHNEQFF. CDR3 nucleotide sequence: TGTGCCAGTAGCTCCCCTGGCGGGAGGGCTCATAATGAGCAGTTCTTC. The chain combines TRBV19 with TRBJ2-1, with 9 bases fitting TRBD2. Germline lookup yields CDR1 LNHDA and CDR2 SQIVND (reference sequence). The trim removed 6 bases at V and 7 bases at J, leaving 13 bases unmatched. This CDR3 has 16 residues.

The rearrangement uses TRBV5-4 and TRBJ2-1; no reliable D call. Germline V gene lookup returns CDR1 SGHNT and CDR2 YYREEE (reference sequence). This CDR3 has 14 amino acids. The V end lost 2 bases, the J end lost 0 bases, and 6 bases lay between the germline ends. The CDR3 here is CASSFGRSYNEQFF. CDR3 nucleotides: TGTGCCAGCAGCTTTGGTCGCTCCTACAATGAGCAGTTCTTC.

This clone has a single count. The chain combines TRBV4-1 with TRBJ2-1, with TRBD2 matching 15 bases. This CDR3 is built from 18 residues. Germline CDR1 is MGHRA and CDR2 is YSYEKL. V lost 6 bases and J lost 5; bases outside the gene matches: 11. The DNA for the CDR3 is TGCGCCAGCAGAGCCGGGACAGGGACTAGCGGGAGGCACAATGAGCAGTTCTTC. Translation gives CASRAGTGTSGRHNEQFF.

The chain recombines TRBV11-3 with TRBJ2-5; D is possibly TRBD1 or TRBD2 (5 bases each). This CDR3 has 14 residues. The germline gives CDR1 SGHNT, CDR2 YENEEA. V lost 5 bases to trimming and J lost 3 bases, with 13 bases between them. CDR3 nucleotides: TGTGCCAGCAGCCTCGGGACCTACGAAGAGACCCAGTACTTC. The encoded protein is CASSLGTYEETQYF.

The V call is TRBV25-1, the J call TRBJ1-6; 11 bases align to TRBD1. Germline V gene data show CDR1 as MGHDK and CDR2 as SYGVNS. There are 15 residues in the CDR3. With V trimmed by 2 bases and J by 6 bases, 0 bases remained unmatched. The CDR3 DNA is TGTGCCAGCAGTGAAGGACAGGGGGCTAATTCACCCCTCCACTTT. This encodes CASSEGQGANSPLHF. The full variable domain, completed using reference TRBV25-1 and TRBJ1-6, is EADIYQTPRYLVIGTGKKITLECSQTMGHDKMYWYQQDPGMELHLIHYSYGVNSTEKGDLSSESTVSRIRTEHFPLTLESARPSHTSQYLCASSEGQGANSPLHFGNGTRLTVT.

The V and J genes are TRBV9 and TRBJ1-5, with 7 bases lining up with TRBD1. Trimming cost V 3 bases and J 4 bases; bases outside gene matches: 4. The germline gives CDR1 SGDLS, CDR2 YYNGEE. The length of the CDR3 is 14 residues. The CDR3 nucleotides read TGTGCCAGCAGCGGACAGGGATCAAATCAGCCCCAGCATTTT. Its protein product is CASSGQGSNQPQHF.

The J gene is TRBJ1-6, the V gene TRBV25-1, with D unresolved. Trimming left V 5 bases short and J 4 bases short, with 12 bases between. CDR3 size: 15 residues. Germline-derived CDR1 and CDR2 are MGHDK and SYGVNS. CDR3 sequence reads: CASSSAENYNSPLHF. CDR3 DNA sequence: TGTGCCAGCAGTAGCGCGGAAAATTATAATTCACCCCTCCACTTT. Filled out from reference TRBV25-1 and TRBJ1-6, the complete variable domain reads EADIYQTPRYLVIGTGKKITLECSQTMGHDKMYWYQQDPGMELHLIHYSYGVNSTEKGDLSSESTVSRIRTEHFPLTLESARPSHTSQYLCASSSAENYNSPLHFGNGTRLTVT.

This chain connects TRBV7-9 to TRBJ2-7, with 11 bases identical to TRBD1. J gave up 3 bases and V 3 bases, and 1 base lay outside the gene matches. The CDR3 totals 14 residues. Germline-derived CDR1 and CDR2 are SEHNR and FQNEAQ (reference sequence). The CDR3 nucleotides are TGTGCCAGCAGCTTGGGACAGGGGGTCTACGAGCAGTACTTC. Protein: CASSLGQGVYEQYF.

The CDR3 is CASGAGGGTGELFF. DNA of the CDR3: TGTGCCAGCGGGGCGGGAGGAGGCACCGGGGAGCTGTTTTTT. The chain recombines TRBV6-6 with TRBJ2-2, with 8 bases aligning to TRBD2. Germline values: CDR1 MNHNY, CDR2 SVGAGI (reference sequence). This CDR3 spans 14 amino acids. The ends lost 8 bases at V and 4 bases at J; junction bases unmatched: 6.